The rows below give T cell receptor beta chains drawn from one sample of a study of CD8 T cells in Susac syndrome. TCRdb reprocessed the immunoSEQ multiplex PCR reads with MiXCR, giving one entry per CDR3 protein. The repertoire includes over 150,000 distinct CDR3 sequences, approximately 95% of them detected once, and approximately 0.12% sits in the top ten. The sample consisted of CD4+ T cells from PBMCs. The receptors shown here come from a human donor with Susac syndrome. Both conserved end residues are part of each CDR3. Each record gives: J gene, clone size, D gene, V gene, CDR3 protein, CDR3 DNA. A D gene is named only where the DNA matches it firmly. Only some rows state a clone size, as once, few, many or a class for expanded clones.

>TRBJ2-1|NA|TRBD1|TRBV20-1
CSATRGLNEQFF
TGCAGTGCTACCAGGGGGCTGAATGAGCAGTTCTTC
>TRBJ2-2|NA|TRBD1|TRBV5-4
CASSAGQGAGGELFF
TGTGCCAGCAGCGCGGGACAGGGGGCGGGCGGGGAGCTGTTTTTT
>TRBJ2-3|NA|TRBD1|TRBV12-3/TRBV12-4
CASNGQGRQMQYF
TGTGCCAGCAACGGACAGGGGAGGCAGATGCAGTATTTT
>TRBJ1-6|NA|NA|TRBV15
CATSRGDSPLHF
TGTGCCACCAGCAGGGGAGACTCACCCCTCCACTTT
>TRBJ2-5|NA|NA|TRBV28
CASTKHGVETQYF
TGTGCCAGCACCAAACACGGAGTTGAGACCCAGTACTTC
>TRBJ2-3|NA|TRBD1|TRBV5-1
CASSPGQVTDTQYF
TGCGCCAGCAGCCCGGGACAGGTCACAGATACGCAGTATTTT
>TRBJ1-4|NA|NA|TRBV12-3/TRBV12-4
CATRGRINEKLFF
TGTGCCACACGCGGGAGAATTAATGAAAAACTGTTTTTT
>TRBJ1-2|NA|NA|TRBV4-3
CASSQEVAAGGYTF
TGCGCCAGCAGCCAAGAAGTGGCGGCGGGGGGCTACACCTTC
>TRBJ1-4|NA|NA|TRBV2
CASRMGRANEKLFF
TGTGCCAGCAGGATGGGAAGGGCTAATGAAAAACTGTTTTTT
>TRBJ2-5|NA|TRBD2|TRBV20-1
CRLAGRSETQYF
TGCCGACTAGCGGGAAGGTCGGAGACCCAGTACTTC
>TRBJ1-2|NA|NA|TRBV9
CASSVVGAGYTF
TGTGCCAGCAGCGTAGTTGGGGCTGGCTACACCTTC
>TRBJ2-2|NA|TRBD2|TRBV5-1
CASRMGGDRPGELFF
TGCGCCAGCCGAATGGGGGGGGACCGACCCGGGGAGCTGTTTTTT
>TRBJ1-6|NA|NA|TRBV20-1
CSASLQGNSPLHF
TGCAGTGCTAGCCTCCAGGGGAATTCACCCCTCCACTTT
>TRBJ1-1|many|NA|TRBV6-2/TRBV6-3
CASSRGMNTEAFF
TGTGCCAGCAGCCGCGGGATGAACACTGAAGCTTTCTTT
>TRBJ1-5|NA|TRBD1|TRBV7-2
CASSSDRGIHQPQHF
TGTGCCAGCAGCTCGGACAGGGGTATACATCAGCCCCAGCATTTT
>TRBJ2-2|NA|NA|TRBV29-1
CSVANRLNTGELFF
TGCAGCGTTGCGAACAGGTTGAACACCGGGGAGCTGTTTTTT
>TRBJ2-1|once|NA|TRBV7-9
CASSLDRQGNEQFF
TGTGCCAGCAGCTTAGATAGGCAGGGGAATGAGCAGTTCTTC
>TRBJ1-5|NA|NA|TRBV20-1
CSASSPGSNQPQHF
TGCAGTGCCTCCTCACCAGGGAGCAATCAGCCCCAGCATTTT
>TRBJ2-2|NA|TRBD1|TRBV12-3/TRBV12-4
CASSQPGQGVVSTGELFF
TGTGCCAGCAGTCAGCCAGGACAGGGCGTGGTGAGCACCGGGGAGCTGTTTTTT
>TRBJ1-5|few|TRBD1|TRBV30
CAWRGTVDQPQHF
TGTGCCTGGAGGGGGACAGTCGATCAGCCCCAGCATTTT
>TRBJ2-5|NA|NA|TRBV4-2
CASSQARETQYF
TGTGCCAGCAGCCAAGCGAGAGAGACCCAGTACTTC
>TRBJ2-7|NA|TRBD2|TRBV6-1
CASSAFSGRGTYEQYF
TGTGCCAGCAGTGCCTTTAGCGGGAGGGGGACCTACGAGCAGTACTTC
>TRBJ2-7|NA|NA|TRBV11-1
CASSPQGYGGAQYF
TGTGCCAGCAGCCCCCAGGGATATGGCGGTGCGCAGTACTTC
>TRBJ1-1|NA|NA|TRBV5-6
CASSSWDVRLAFF
TGTGCCAGCAGCTCCTGGGACGTCAGGTTAGCTTTCTTT
>TRBJ2-7|NA|NA|TRBV7-9
CASSLTVTYEQYF
TGTGCCAGCAGCTTGACGGTAACCTACGAGCAGTACTTC
>TRBJ1-2|NA|TRBD1|TRBV12-3/TRBV12-4
CASSPGTAYGYTF
TGTGCCAGCAGTCCCGGGACAGCCTATGGCTACACCTTC
>TRBJ2-2|NA|NA|TRBV12-3/TRBV12-4
CASSETSWGLNTGELFF
TGTGCCAGCAGCGAAACTAGCTGGGGGCTTAACACCGGGGAGCTGTTTTTT
>TRBJ2-4|NA|TRBD1|TRBV2
CASGRDRDFLIQYF
TGTGCCAGCGGACGGGACAGGGACTTTTTGATTCAGTACTTC
>TRBJ1-2|NA|NA|TRBV29-1
CSVPAGSNYGYTF
TGCAGCGTTCCGGCAGGTTCTAACTATGGCTACACCTTC
>TRBJ2-5|NA|TRBD2|TRBV5-1
CASSPQTSGSETQYF
TGCGCCAGCAGCCCTCAGACTAGCGGGAGTGAGACCCAGTACTTC
>TRBJ1-5|NA|NA|TRBV6-6
CASTVRGDYQPQHF
TGTGCCAGCACCGTCAGGGGTGACTATCAGCCCCAGCATTTT
>TRBJ1-1|few|NA|TRBV3-1
CASSQDLKNTEAFF
TGTGCCAGCAGCCAAGATCTGAAGAACACTGAAGCTTTCTTT
>TRBJ2-3|few|TRBD2|TRBV4-3
CASSQEPWRGADTQYF
TGCGCCAGCAGCCAAGAACCCTGGCGGGGGGCAGATACGCAGTATTTT
>TRBJ2-2|NA|NA|TRBV5-1
CASSRATKGTGELFF
TGCGCCAGCAGCCGCGCGACCAAAGGGACCGGGGAGCTGTTTTTT
>TRBJ2-3|once|NA|TRBV7-2
CASSFGGFTDTQYF
TGTGCCAGCAGCTTCGGGGGCTTCACAGATACGCAGTATTTT
>TRBJ2-2|NA|TRBD2|TRBV7-2
CASSGPWAGDTGELFF
TGTGCCAGCAGCGGACCTTGGGCGGGGGACACCGGGGAGCTGTTTTTT
>TRBJ1-2|NA|NA|TRBV3-1
CASSQDETQGTGGYTF
TGTGCCAGCAGCCAAGACGAAACCCAGGGGACGGGTGGCTACACCTTC
>TRBJ1-1|NA|NA|TRBV29-1
CSVCITNTEAFF
TGCAGCGTTTGTATAACGAACACTGAAGCTTTCTTT
>TRBJ2-5|once|NA|TRBV7-8
CASSSIGGSGQETQYF
TGTGCCAGCAGCTCTATAGGGGGTTCAGGACAAGAGACCCAGTACTTC
>TRBJ2-1|NA|NA|TRBV20-1
CSASPRDEQFF
TGCAGTGCTAGCCCGAGAGATGAGCAGTTCTTC
>TRBJ1-1|NA|NA|TRBV4-1
CASSTGFTEAFF
TGCGCCAGCAGCACAGGGTTCACTGAAGCTTTCTTT